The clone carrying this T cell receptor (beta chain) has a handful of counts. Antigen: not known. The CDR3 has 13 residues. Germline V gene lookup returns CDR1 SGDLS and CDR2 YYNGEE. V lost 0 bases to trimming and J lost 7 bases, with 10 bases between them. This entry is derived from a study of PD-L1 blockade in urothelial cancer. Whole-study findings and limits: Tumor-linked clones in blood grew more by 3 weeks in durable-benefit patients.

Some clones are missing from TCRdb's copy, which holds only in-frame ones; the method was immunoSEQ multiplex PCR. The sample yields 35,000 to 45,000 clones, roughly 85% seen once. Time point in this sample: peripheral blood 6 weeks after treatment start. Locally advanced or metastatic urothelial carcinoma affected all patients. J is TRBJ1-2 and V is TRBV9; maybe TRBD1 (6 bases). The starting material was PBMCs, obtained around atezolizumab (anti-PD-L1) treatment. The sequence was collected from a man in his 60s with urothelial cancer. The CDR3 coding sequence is TGTGCCAGCAGCGTAGAGCAGGGGTCTGGCTACACCTTC. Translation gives CASSVEQGSGYTF. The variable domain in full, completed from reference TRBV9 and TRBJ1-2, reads DSGVTQTPKHLITATGQRVTLRCSPRSGDLSVYWYQQSLDQGLQFLIQYYNGEERAKGNILERFSAQQFPDLHSELNLSSLELGDSALYFCASSVEQGSGYTFGSGTRLTVV.